The entry below describes one T cell receptor beta chain. Its antigen is still unknown. At one end the junction does not follow the germline gene, possibly because of a read error. This sample also contains other DNA sequences that code for the same CDR3. PCR amplification relied on 60 Vbeta primers (plus 13 Jbeta primers). Clones were read by immunoSEQ multiplex PCR, and TCRdb kept only the in-frame ones, dropping some. Of 90,000 to 120,000 clones in the sample, roughly four fifths were seen once. The data are from a study of cytomegalovirus exposure and HLA in healthy donors. The study, taken as a whole, reports: The presence/absence work took it that sequencing depth was about the same across donors.

The CDR3 totals 13 residues. Germline loops: CDR1 SGHVS, CDR2 FQNEAQ. The TCR sequence derives from a male donor in good health and CMV-seropositive. J is TRBJ2-1 and V is TRBV7-8, with 9 bases fitting TRBD2. The specimen was PBMCs. The DNA for the CDR3 is TGTGCTAGCAGCTTGGGACTAGCAGGAGAGCAGTTCTTC. The encoded protein is CASSLGLAGEQFF.